The 18 T cell receptor beta chains below come from one sample, sequenced in a study of blood T cell repertoires in COVID-19. Profiling relied on immunoSEQ multiplex PCR, and the TCRdb table lists in-frame clones only, not all of them. Among about 140,000 clones listed, roughly 84% were seen once. The sequenced material came from peripheral blood. The receptor source for this set is a man in his thirties or forties with COVID-19, enrolled during active disease.

This chain joins TRBV5-1 and TRBJ1-2; TRBD1 matches 7 bases. CDR1 and CDR2 from the germline V gene are SGHRS and YFSETQ. The CDR3 runs 13 residues. Losses at the gene ends were 0 bases for V and 8 bases for J; bases not matched to a gene: 4. The CDR3 loop is CASSLEGAQGYTF. CDR3 nucleotides: TGCGCCAGCAGCTTGGAGGGGGCGCAGGGCTACACCTTC.

The chain uses TRBV5-1 and TRBJ2-5; the match to TRBD2 covers 12 bases. CDR3 length: 17 residues. Germline CDR1 SGHRS, CDR2 YFSETQ. Trimming at V came to 1 base and at J to 4 bases, leaving 8 bases not matched to a gene. The CDR3 DNA follows: TGCGCCAGCAGCTTGAGATCTAGCGGGAGGGGAGGAGAGACCCAGTACTTC. It specifies CASSLRSSGRGGETQYF.

To note about this clone: This specimen includes other DNA sequences encoding the same CDR3. V usage is TRBV19 and J usage is TRBJ1-1; maybe TRBD1 (5 bases). The CDR3 contains 14 residues. V was pared by 5 bases and J by 1 base, with 11 bases between. Per germline, CDR1 LNHDA and CDR2 SQIVND (reference sequence). CDR3 region: CASSAGTGNTEAFF. In nucleotides, the CDR3 is TGTGCCAGTAGTGCGGGGACGGGGAACACTGAAGCTTTCTTT. Using reference TRBV19 and TRBJ1-1 for the parts outside the CDR3, the full variable domain is DGGITQSPKYLFRKEGQNVTLSCEQNLNHDAMYWYRQDPGQGLRLIYYSQIVNDFQKGDIAEGYSVSREKKESFPLTVTSAQKNPTAFYLCASSAGTGNTEAFFGQGTRLTVV.

In its sample, this clone was seen once. The V and J genes are TRBV19 and TRBJ1-2, with 8 nucleotides matching TRBD1. The CDR3 covers 13 residues. Germline-derived CDR1 and CDR2 are LNHDA and SQIVND (reference sequence). The V segment lost 6 bases and the J segment 9 bases; nucleotides outside the gene matches: 9. The DNA of the CDR3 is TGTGCCAGTAGGACCGGGACAGGATTTAGCTACACCTTC. Translated: CASRTGTGFSYTF. Supplemented by reference TRBV19 and TRBJ1-2, the full variable domain reads DGGITQSPKYLFRKEGQNVTLSCEQNLNHDAMYWYRQDPGQGLRLIYYSQIVNDFQKGDIAEGYSVSREKKESFPLTVTSAQKNPTAFYLCASRTGTGFSYTFGSGTRLTVV.

As regards this clone: Distinct nucleotide sequences in the sample also encode this CDR3. The V and J genes are TRBV3-1 (or the pseudogene TRBV3-2) and TRBJ1-5; D gene uncertain. The V end lost 3 bases, the J end lost 0 bases, and 6 bases lay between the germline ends. The CDR3 totals 14 residues. In germline, CDR1 is LGHDT, CDR2 YNNKEL (reference sequence). Written as DNA, the CDR3 is TGTGCCAGCAGCCAGGCTCTTAGCAATCAGCCCCAGCATTTT. Translation: CASSQALSNQPQHF.

The chain uses TRBV19 and TRBJ2-7; 9 positions agree with TRBD1. From germline, CDR1 is LNHDA and CDR2 SQIVND (reference sequence). There are 13 residues in the CDR3. V dropped 10 bases and J dropped 4; count of bases not matched to a gene: 8. The CDR3 coding sequence is TGTGCCACCTCACCGGGACAGGGTTACGAGCAGTACTTC. It specifies CATSPGQGYEQYF.

The chain carries TRBV28 and TRBJ2-7; weak D call: TRBD2 (6 bases). V gave up 4 bases and J gave up 2 bases, with 12 bases separating them. CDR1 MDHEN and CDR2 SYDVKM come from the germline V gene. The CDR3 length is 14 residues. The CDR3 DNA follows: TGTGCCAGCAGTTCGGGACTGGGAGCCTACGAGCAGTACTTC. This sequence encodes CASSSGLGAYEQYF.

This clone was observed once. The chain joins TRBV19 to TRBJ2-5; a possible D gene is TRBD1 (5 bases). V was shortened by 4 bases and J by 5 bases, with 17 bases between the two germline ends. Germline V CDR1 and CDR2: LNHDA, SQIVND (reference sequence). The CDR3 covers 15 residues. This CDR3 reads CASSRPSQGYETQYF. CDR3 nucleotides: TGTGCCAGTAGTAGGCCTTCTCAGGGATATGAGACCCAGTACTTC.

As regards this clone: Its ends do not fully match the called genes, so a read error is possible. This sequence joins TRBV6-1 and TRBJ2-7, with D maybe TRBD2 (7 bases). The CDR3 runs to 13 residues. Germline CDR1 MNHNS, CDR2 SASEGT. As DNA, the CDR3 is TGTGCCAGCAGTGAAGTGAGGGGGGGCGCGGGGCTCTTC. Protein product: CASSEVRGGAGLF.

CDR3 nucleotides: TGTGCCAGCAGGGGGAACACAGGGGCGGCTGAGACCCAGTACTTC. Translated, it gives CASRGNTGAAETQYF. The chain uses TRBV2 and TRBJ2-5; TRBD1 matches 7 bases. The CDR3 is made up of 15 amino acids. Per the germline V gene, CDR1 is SNHLY and CDR2 is FYNNEI. With 6 bases clipped from V and 5 bases from J, the junction kept 12 bases outside the gene matches.

The chain is built from TRBV5-5 and TRBJ1-2, with D possibly matching TRBD1 (5 bases). Germline CDR1 is SGHKS and CDR2 is YYEKEE (reference sequence). CDR3 length: 17 amino acids. The V gene lost 4 bases and the J gene lost 1 base, with 20 bases spanning the gap. The CDR3 coding sequence is TGTGCCAGCAGCGGTGTAGGGGCCGACCTTTTTAACTATGGCTACACCTTC. Its protein product is CASSGVGADLFNYGYTF.

This chain links TRBV7-9 with TRBJ1-2; perhaps TRBD1 as D (6 bases). Germline V gene data show CDR1 as SEHNR and CDR2 as FQNEAQ (reference sequence). Trimming took 5 bases from V and 1 from J, leaving 17 bases between them. The CDR3 sequence is 16 residues long. DNA for the CDR3: TGTGCCAGCAGCCTCACAACAGGGCTTAGTAACTATGGCTACACCTTC. It encodes CASSLTTGLSNYGYTF.

The V and J genes are TRBV3-1 (or the pseudogene TRBV3-2) and TRBJ2-1; weak D call: TRBD2 (5 bases). The CDR3 contains 16 residues. V was cut by 0 bases and J by 4 bases, with 13 bases left in between. Germline CDR1 is LGHDT and CDR2 is YNNKEL (reference sequence). The CDR3 coding sequence is TGTGCCAGCAGCCAAGATCGACCGAGACTATACAATGAGCAGTTCTTC. It yields the protein CASSQDRPRLYNEQFF.

CDR3 coding DNA: TGTGCCAGCAGCGCCGCCGAGGTAGCGGGGTACACCGGGGAGCTGTTTTTT. Its translation is CASSAAEVAGYTGELFF. This chain connects TRBV9 to TRBJ2-2; the match to TRBD2 covers 8 bases. V gave up 3 bases and J gave up 3 bases; unmatched junction bases: 10. CDR1 SGDLS and CDR2 YYNGEE come from the germline V gene. CDR3 length equals 17 residues.

The chain recombines TRBV6-4 with TRBJ2-2; TRBD1 matches at 8 bases. The germline V gene has CDR1 MRHNA and CDR2 SNTAGT. Trimming cost V 3 bases and J 0 bases; bases outside gene matches: 3. This CDR3 has 16 residues. CDR3 in DNA: TGTGCCAGCAGTGAGTCGACAGGGGCGAACACCGGGGAGCTGTTTTTT. Protein sequence: CASSESTGANTGELFF.

V usage is TRBV2 and J usage is TRBJ2-1; 9 nucleotides align to TRBD2. CDR1 SNHLY and CDR2 FYNNEI come from the germline V gene. The CDR3 extends over 13 amino acids. Trimming at V came to 6 bases and at J to 9 bases, leaving 6 bases not matched to a gene. CDR3 amino acids: CASRRTSEGEQFF. DNA of the CDR3: TGTGCCAGCAGGAGGACTAGCGAGGGTGAGCAGTTCTTC.

V usage is TRBV7-2 and J usage is TRBJ1-1; tentatively, D is TRBD1 (6 bases). Germline CDR1 reads SGHTA; CDR2 reads FQGNSA. The length of the CDR3 is 15 residues. Between the trimmed V and J ends, which lost 0 bases and 5 bases, there was a span of 13 bases. For the CDR3, the DNA is TGTGCCAGCAGCTTAGCCCAGGGGCGAGGGACTGAAGCTTTCTTT. Encoded protein: CASSLAQGRGTEAFF.

The chain links TRBV2 to TRBJ2-7; 7 bases align to TRBD1. This CDR3 has 15 amino acids. The V gene's germline CDR1 is SNHLY and CDR2 FYNNEI. Unmatched junction bases numbered 13, after V lost 5 bases and J lost 6 bases. The CDR3 sequence is CASSPMGQSVSEQYF. In nucleotides, the CDR3 is TGTGCCAGCAGTCCGATGGGACAGTCTGTCTCCGAGCAGTACTTC.